This TCR beta chain was retrieved from a study of T cell changes during pregnancy in multiple sclerosis. TCRdb keeps only in-frame clones here, not all; method: immunoSEQ multiplex PCR. The sample has more than 45,000 clones, over 90% seen once; the top ten hold about 0.28%. The CDR3 contains 14 residues. The germline V and J ends were trimmed by 11 bases and 6 bases, with 19 bases remaining between them. Germline CDR1 reads SNHLY; CDR2 reads FYNNEI. The origin of this receptor is a female donor with multiple sclerosis, enrolled in a pregnancy study. Sequenced material: CD4+ T cells from peripheral blood mononuclear cells, taken in the second trimester of pregnancy. The V gene is TRBV2, the J gene TRBJ2-2; D is perhaps TRBD2 (6 bases). The CDR3 DNA follows: TGTGCCGGTATCGGGGCGGGGTTGGCCGGGGAGCTGTTTTTT. Protein: CAGIGAGLAGELFF. Based on the CDR3 plus reference TRBV2 and TRBJ2-2, the full variable domain is EPEVTQTPSHQVTQMGQEVILRCVPISNHLYFYWYRQILGQKVEFLVSFYNNEISEKSEIFDDQFSVERPDGSNFTLKIRSTKLEDSAMYFCAGIGAGLAGELFFGEGSRLTVL.